The 31 T cell receptor beta chains below all came from one sample that was sequenced in a study of shared clonotypes between healthy human individuals (TCRdb year 2020). The method was the immunoSEQ multiplex PCR assay. The source is immuneACCESS, and TCRdb retained only in-frame sequences with V and J called. Part of the clones is not carried over; for the studies checked, unresolved V genes explain less than half of this, and the remainder is unexplained. The sample profile shows around 120,000 clones; around 71% of them were found once. The top ten hold roughly 22% of the sample. The sequenced sample was memory CD8+ T cells sorted from blood. Sample cell subset or site, as interpreted from the label and publication: CD45RO+ cells pooled with CCR7-negative TemRA cells. These receptors were taken from a woman in her twenties or thirties in good health.

In this sample, this clone turned up once. The genes are TRBV15 and TRBJ2-7, with D possibly TRBD2 on 5 matching bases. The CDR3 loop spans 13 amino acids. The V end lost 5 bases, the J end lost 4 bases, and 12 bases lay between the germline ends. Germline values: CDR1 LNHNV, CDR2 YYDKDF (reference sequence). CDR3 sequence (DNA): TGTGCCACCAGCCAAAGCGGAGCGTACGAGCAGTACTTC. This translates into CATSQSGAYEQYF.

The chain links TRBV6-6 to TRBJ2-2; TRBD2 matches 7 bases. This CDR3 is 13 amino acids long. The V gene end was trimmed by 6 bases and the J gene end by 3 bases; junction bases not matched to a gene: 1. Germline V CDR1 and CDR2: MNHNY, SVGAGI (reference sequence). The CDR3 DNA is TGTGCCAGCAGGCGGGAGTACACCGGGGAGCTGTTTTTT. This encodes CASRREYTGELFF.

This clone has more than one count but fewer than ten. The CDR3: CASSAGSYEQYF. The CDR3 DNA reads as TGTGCCAGCAGTGCGGGGTCCTACGAGCAGTACTTC. The gene calls are TRBV25-1 and TRBJ2-5; TRBD2 might be the D (5 bases). TRBJ2-7 matches the DNA end more closely, so the J call is doubtful. CDR3 length: 12 amino acids. Germline CDR1 MGHDK, CDR2 SYGVNS.

This clone has only a few counts. The chain has TRBV6-5 and TRBJ2-5; a possible D gene is TRBD2 (5 bases). CDR3 length: 13 residues. V lost 2 bases and J 5 bases, leaving 9 bases between the germline ends. Germline CDR1 is MNHEY and CDR2 is SVGAGI. CDR3 in DNA: TGTGCCAGCAGTTACGTGGGAGCGGAGACCCAGTACTTC. Translating it yields CASSYVGAETQYF.

This clone was found a few times. This chain uses TRBV18 with TRBJ2-5; 9 bases fit TRBD1. The CDR3 covers 17 residues. Per the germline V gene, CDR1 is KGHSH and CDR2 is LQKENI. J gave up 4 bases and V 2 bases, and 11 bases lay outside the gene matches. The CDR3: CASSPAVTTGGLETQYF. The CDR3 coding sequence is TGTGCCAGCTCACCAGCCGTTACGACAGGGGGGTTAGAGACCCAGTACTTC.

This clone was seen only once. V usage is TRBV5-8 and J usage is TRBJ1-2; TRBD1 aligns across 7 bases. V was pared by 9 bases and J by 2 bases, with 10 bases of the junction left unmatched. Germline V lookup: CDR1 SGHTS, CDR2 YDEGEE. This CDR3 spans 14 amino acids. The CDR3 protein is CANPDRRTNYGYTF. CDR3 coding DNA: TGTGCCAACCCGGACAGGAGGACCAACTATGGCTACACCTTC.

This chain connects TRBV11-2 to TRBJ2-7, with 7 bases that match TRBD2. There are 14 residues in the CDR3. Germline loops: CDR1 SGHAT, CDR2 FQNNGV. V lost 3 bases and J lost 0; bases outside the gene matches: 2. CDR3 sequence: CASSFGGISYEQYF. CDR3 bases: TGTGCCAGCAGCTTCGGGGGGATCTCCTACGAGCAGTACTTC. Combining the CDR3 with reference TRBV11-2 and TRBJ2-7 gives the whole variable domain EAGVAQSPRYKIIEKRQSVAFWCNPISGHATLYWYQQILGQGPKLLIQFQNNGVVDDSQLPKDRFSAERLKGVDSTLKIQPAKLEDSAVYLCASSFGGISYEQYFGPGTRLTVT.

The gene calls are TRBV7-9 and TRBJ2-7, with 8 positions matching TRBD1. Unmatched junction bases numbered 12, after V lost 5 bases and J lost 0 bases. The CDR3 is made up of 17 amino acids. Germline values: CDR1 SEHNR, CDR2 FQNEAQ (reference sequence). The CDR3 DNA follows: TGTGCCAGCAGCCTTACCCGGACAGGGTCTAGCTCCTACGAGCAGTACTTC. Its protein product is CASSLTRTGSSSYEQYF.

There are a few counts of this clone. The chain combines TRBV5-6 with TRBJ2-1, with unresolved D. Germline lookup yields CDR1 SGHDT and CDR2 YYEEEE. V was shortened by 4 bases and J by 1 base, with 12 bases between the two germline ends. The CDR3 is 15 residues long. The CDR3 DNA follows: TGTGCCAGCAGCCTGAACTATGTGTCCTACAATGAGCAGTTCTTC. Protein product: CASSLNYVSYNEQFF.

V usage is TRBV19 and J usage is TRBJ1-5; 9 bases align to TRBD1. Per the germline V gene, CDR1 is LNHDA and CDR2 is SQIVND (reference sequence). This CDR3 region has 15 residues. J was trimmed by 7 bases and V by 6 bases; bases with no gene match: 10. The CDR3 sequence is CASSPSGQGLQPQHF. CDR3 DNA sequence: TGTGCCAGTAGCCCCTCGGGACAGGGTCTACAGCCCCAGCATTTT.

This sequence joins TRBV19 and TRBJ2-7; D is undetermined. The CDR3 runs to 14 residues. CDR1 LNHDA and CDR2 SQIVND come from the germline V gene (reference sequence). V was clipped by 1 base and J by 5 bases, with 12 bases between them. The CDR3 DNA reads TGTGCCAGTAGTATAGTCGACTTGGGCCACGAGCAGTACTTC. Translating it yields CASSIVDLGHEQYF.

J is TRBJ2-7 and V is TRBV16, with TRBD1 matching 7 bases. The CDR3 runs 14 residues. CDR1 and CDR2 from the germline V gene are KGHSY and FQNENV. V lost 4 bases, J lost 7 bases, and 10 bases stayed unmatched. The CDR3 reads CASSPEVTGWEQYF. In DNA form, the CDR3 reads TGTGCCAGCAGCCCCGAGGTGACAGGGTGGGAGCAGTACTTC.

The CDR3 loop reads CASSEGTRRGTEAFF. The CDR3, as DNA: TGTGCCAGCAGTGAAGGGACCCGGCGGGGCACTGAAGCTTTCTTT. The chain joins TRBV6-1 to TRBJ1-1; D not certain. Between the trimmed V and J ends, which lost 1 base and 4 bases, there was a span of 13 bases. This CDR3 is built from 15 residues. Germline CDR1 is MNHNS and CDR2 is SASEGT.

The genes are TRBV2 and TRBJ1-1, with 7 nucleotides matching TRBD1. V shed 8 bases and J 7 bases; nucleotides not matched to a gene: 10. CDR3 length: 13 residues. Germline assignment: CDR1 SNHLY and CDR2 FYNNEI. Written as DNA, the CDR3 is TGTGCCAGCTGGGGACAGCGTAGTATTGAAGCTTTCTTT. Encoded protein: CASWGQRSIEAFF.

The chain couples TRBV6-5 to TRBJ2-5; 7 positions match TRBD2. Germline CDR1 MNHEY, CDR2 SVGAGI. The CDR3 has 14 amino acids. V lost 6 bases and J lost 7; bases outside the gene matches: 11. The CDR3 sequence: CASSISREGGTQYF. In DNA form, the CDR3 reads TGTGCCAGCAGCATCTCGAGGGAGGGAGGGACCCAGTACTTC.

The chain employs TRBV19 and TRBJ1-4; no definite D call. The CDR3 is 14 amino acids. CDR1 is LNHDA, CDR2 SQIVND, per germline (reference sequence). V was shortened by 2 bases and J by 6 bases, with 10 bases between the two germline ends. The CDR3 protein is CASSIWAADEKLFF. CDR3 DNA: TGTGCCAGTAGTATATGGGCCGCGGATGAAAAACTGTTTTTT.

The V gene is TRBV5-6, the J gene TRBJ2-7; D is ambiguous. This CDR3 has 14 amino acids. Trimming took 5 bases from V and 2 from J, leaving 14 bases between them. Germline V gives CDR1 SGHDT, CDR2 YYEEEE. CDR3 residues: CASSPLGSPYEQYF. In DNA, the CDR3 is TGTGCCAGCAGTCCTCTGGGCAGCCCCTACGAGCAGTACTTC.

CDR3 bases: TGTGCCAGCTCGCCCGGGACAGCGAGGGAGCAGTACTTC. Residues: CASSPGTAREQYF. The V gene is TRBV18, the J gene TRBJ2-7; 7 bases align to TRBD1. Germline V gives CDR1 KGHSH, CDR2 LQKENI. The CDR3 spans 13 residues. Germline trimming cut 6 bases from V and 7 bases from J; bases unmatched to any gene: 9.

The CDR3 nucleotides read TGTGCCAGCAGGAATCCGGGACAAAGATACGAGCAGTACTTC. The encoded protein is CASRNPGQRYEQYF. This chain links TRBV27 with TRBJ2-7; tentative D call: TRBD1 (6 bases). The CDR3 runs to 14 residues. The germline CDR1 and CDR2 sequences are MNHEY and SMNVEV (reference sequence). V lost 6 bases to trimming and J lost 4 bases, with 16 bases between them.

At least ten counts were recorded for this clone. V is TRBV6-4 and J is TRBJ2-2, with a weak D call TRBD2 (5 bases). The germline gives CDR1 MRHNA, CDR2 SNTAGT. The CDR3 contains 13 residues. V was clipped by 4 bases and J by 6 bases, with 9 bases between them. For the CDR3, the DNA is TGTGCCAGCAGTGTGGGAGAAGCCGGGGAGCTGTTTTTT. It encodes CASSVGEAGELFF.

This chain uses TRBV29-1 with TRBJ2-7, with 14 bases lining up with TRBD2. CDR3 size: 13 residues. V lost 6 bases, J lost 6 bases, and 4 bases stayed unmatched. Germline assignment: CDR1 SQVTM and CDR2 ANQGSEA. CDR3 loop: CSVGLAGVGEQYF. The DNA of the CDR3 is TGCAGCGTGGGACTAGCGGGAGTAGGCGAGCAGTACTTC.

V is TRBV5-1 and J is TRBJ2-1, with D unclear. This CDR3 region has 14 residues. The ends were cut back, 5 bases at V and 6 bases at J, with 15 bases in the middle. Per the germline V gene, CDR1 is SGHRS and CDR2 is YFSETQ. The CDR3 DNA reads TGCGCCAGCAGAAAGGAAATAGCAGGCAATGAGCAGTTCTTC. Translated, it gives CASRKEIAGNEQFF.

The chain carries TRBV6-1 and TRBJ1-1; no reliable D call. The CDR3 loop spans 12 amino acids. Germline V gene data show CDR1 as MNHNS and CDR2 as SASEGT. V gave up 11 bases and J gave up 1 base, with 11 bases separating them. The CDR3 here is CASKGRNTEAFF. The CDR3 DNA reads TGTGCCTCCAAGGGCAGGAACACTGAAGCTTTCTTT.

About this clone: A read error is possible here, since a much larger clone lies one base away. The chain uses TRBV27 and TRBJ1-5; maybe TRBD1 (6 bases). Trimming cost V 5 bases and J 0 bases, with 11 bases left between them. The length of the CDR3 is 15 residues. CDR1 is MNHEY and CDR2 is SMNVEV in the germline V gene (reference sequence). CDR3 residues: CASSAQGNSNQPQHF. The CDR3 DNA sequence: TGTGCCAGCAGTGCACAGGGAAATAGCAATCAGCCCCAGCATTTT.

This clone was counted only a few times. The J gene is TRBJ1-5, the V gene TRBV7-2; D might be TRBD1 (5 bases). Germline-derived CDR1 and CDR2 are SGHTA and FQGNSA. The CDR3 extends over 14 amino acids. The ends were cut back, 6 bases at V and 6 bases at J, with 15 bases in the middle. The CDR3 region is CASSLTPQGQPQHF. Written as DNA, the CDR3 is TGTGCCAGCAGTTTAACCCCTCAGGGTCAGCCCCAGCATTTT.

V is TRBV6-5 and J is TRBJ2-7; TRBD1 is a possible D gene (6 bases). Germline values: CDR1 MNHEY, CDR2 SVGAGI. The CDR3 has 15 residues. The V end lost 0 bases, the J end lost 3 bases, and 12 bases lay between the germline ends. The CDR3 here is CASSYSDSDGYEQYF. DNA of the CDR3: TGTGCCAGCAGTTACTCGGACAGCGACGGCTACGAGCAGTACTTC.

In nucleotides, the CDR3 is TGCGCCAGCAGCTCTGGAGTGGAGAACACCGGGGAGCTGTTTTTT. It is translated as CASSSGVENTGELFF. This chain joins TRBV5-1 and TRBJ2-2; D is undetermined. Germline V lookup: CDR1 SGHRS, CDR2 YFSETQ. The CDR3 has 15 residues. Trimming took 3 bases from V and 1 from J, leaving 10 bases between them.

This clone was counted a few times. The V call is TRBV10-1, the J call TRBJ2-1; TRBD2 agrees at 13 bases. CDR3 length: 18 residues. Germline CDR1 WNHNN, CDR2 SYGVQD (reference sequence). The V gene end was trimmed by 0 bases and the J gene end by 7 bases; junction bases not matched to a gene: 9. The CDR3 spells CASSESPITSGRVNEQFF. The CDR3 DNA reads as TGCGCCAGCAGTGAGTCGCCAATAACTAGCGGGAGGGTGAATGAGCAGTTCTTC.

This clone is a singleton in its sample. The V gene is TRBV28, the J gene TRBJ2-7, with 9 bases fitting TRBD1. The CDR3 length is 17 residues. V dropped 4 bases and J dropped 0; count of bases not matched to a gene: 10. Germline CDR1 MDHEN, CDR2 SYDVKM. CDR3 protein: CASSYPRDRDYSYEQYF. The CDR3 DNA sequence: TGTGCCAGCAGTTACCCCCGGGACAGGGATTACTCCTACGAGCAGTACTTC.

Turning to this clone: An end of the junction differs from the germline gene, which may be a read error. The V gene is TRBV6-4, the J gene TRBJ2-7; D may be TRBD1 or TRBD2 (5 bases each). This CDR3 region has 15 residues. The germline CDR1 and CDR2 sequences are MRHNA and SNTAGT. The CDR3 sequence: CASSYSGPYSYEQYF. The CDR3 DNA is TGTGCCAGCAGTTACTCGGGACCATACTCCTACGAGCAGTACTTC.

V usage is TRBV6-6 and J usage is TRBJ1-5, with no clear D. V lost 2 bases and J 6 bases, leaving 14 bases between the germline ends. Germline V gene sequence: CDR1 MNHNY, CDR2 SVGAGI (reference sequence). The CDR3 contains 15 residues. Here the CDR3 DNA reads TGTGCCAGCAGTTACGGGGTACAGTTTCGTCAGCCCCAGCATTTT. Its protein product is CASSYGVQFRQPQHF.